This T cell receptor (beta chain) was observed in a study of blood T cells in healthy people across ages. With a J-beta primer mix and a sample-barcoded 5' primer, a second PCR ran about 7 to 12 cycles. Using its own MiXCR run on the 5' RACE reads, TCRdb lists one record per CDR3 protein. The table shows 1.5 million to 2 million distinct CDR3 sequences, with under 30% occurring only once. The CDR3 sequence is 13 residues long. V was trimmed by 1 base and J by 3 bases, leaving 5 bases between them. Germline CDR1 SGHRS, CDR2 YFSETQ. In this sample, this clonotype turned up a few times. The sequencing sample was made of blood. The J gene is TRBJ2-1, the V gene TRBV5-1; D is unresolved. The origin of this receptor is a woman in her thirties in good health. CDR3 in amino acids: CASSLWGYNEQFF. The CDR3 nucleotides read TGCGCCAGCAGCTTGTGGGGCTACAATGAGCAGTTCTTC.